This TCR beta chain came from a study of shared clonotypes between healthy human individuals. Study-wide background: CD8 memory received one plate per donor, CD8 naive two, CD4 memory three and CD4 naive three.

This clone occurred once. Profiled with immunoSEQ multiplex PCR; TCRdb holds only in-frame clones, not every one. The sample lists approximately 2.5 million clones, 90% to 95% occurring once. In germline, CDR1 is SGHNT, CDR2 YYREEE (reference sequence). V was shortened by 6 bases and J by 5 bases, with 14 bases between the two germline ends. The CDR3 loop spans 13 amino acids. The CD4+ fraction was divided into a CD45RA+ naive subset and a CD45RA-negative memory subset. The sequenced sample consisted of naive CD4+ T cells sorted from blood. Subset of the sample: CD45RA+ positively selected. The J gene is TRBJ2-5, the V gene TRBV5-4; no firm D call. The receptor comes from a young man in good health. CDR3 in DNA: TGTGCCAGCACCGGGCAGCCGACGGAGACCCAGTACTTC. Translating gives CASTGQPTETQYF.